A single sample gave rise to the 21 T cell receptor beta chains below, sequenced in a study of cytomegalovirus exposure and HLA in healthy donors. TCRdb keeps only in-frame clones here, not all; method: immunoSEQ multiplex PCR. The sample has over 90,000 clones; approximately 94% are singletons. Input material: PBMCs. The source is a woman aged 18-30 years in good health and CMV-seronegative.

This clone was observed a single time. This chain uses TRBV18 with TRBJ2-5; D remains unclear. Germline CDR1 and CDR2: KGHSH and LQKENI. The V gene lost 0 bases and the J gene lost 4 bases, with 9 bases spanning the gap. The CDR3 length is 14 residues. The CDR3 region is CASSPPTTSETQYF. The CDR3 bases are TGTGCCAGCTCACCACCGACAACTTCAGAGACCCAGTACTTC.

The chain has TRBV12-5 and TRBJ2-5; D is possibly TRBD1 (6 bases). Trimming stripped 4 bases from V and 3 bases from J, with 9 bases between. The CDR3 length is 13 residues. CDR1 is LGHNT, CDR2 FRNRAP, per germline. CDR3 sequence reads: CASGSYREETQYF. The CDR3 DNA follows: TGTGCTAGTGGTTCGTACAGGGAAGAGACCCAGTACTTC.

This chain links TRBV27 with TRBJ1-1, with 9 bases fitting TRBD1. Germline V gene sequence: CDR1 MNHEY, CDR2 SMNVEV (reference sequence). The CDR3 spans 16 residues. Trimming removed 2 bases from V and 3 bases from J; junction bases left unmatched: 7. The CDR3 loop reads CASSLSGTGFYTEAFF. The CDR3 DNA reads TGTGCCAGCAGTTTAAGCGGGACAGGGTTTTACACTGAAGCTTTCTTT.

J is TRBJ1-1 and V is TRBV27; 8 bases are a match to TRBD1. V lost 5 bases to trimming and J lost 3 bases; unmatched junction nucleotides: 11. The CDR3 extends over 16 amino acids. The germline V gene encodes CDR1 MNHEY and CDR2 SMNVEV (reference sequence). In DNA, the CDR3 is TGTGCCAGCAGTCCAAAGGGACAGGTTCAATACACTGAAGCTTTCTTT. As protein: CASSPKGQVQYTEAFF.

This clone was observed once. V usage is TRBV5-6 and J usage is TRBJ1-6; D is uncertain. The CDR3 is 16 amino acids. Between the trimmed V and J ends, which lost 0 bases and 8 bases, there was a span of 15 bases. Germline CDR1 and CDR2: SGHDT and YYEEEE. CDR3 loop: CASSLGLGQRHSPLHF. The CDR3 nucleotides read TGTGCCAGCAGCTTGGGGTTGGGCCAGAGACATTCACCCCTCCACTTT. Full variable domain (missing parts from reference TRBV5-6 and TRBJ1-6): DAGVTQSPTHLIKTRGQQVTLRCSPKSGHDTVSWYQQALGQGPQFIFQYYEEEERQRGNFPDRFSGHQFPNYSSELNVNALLLGDSALYLCASSLGLGQRHSPLHFGNGTRLTVT.

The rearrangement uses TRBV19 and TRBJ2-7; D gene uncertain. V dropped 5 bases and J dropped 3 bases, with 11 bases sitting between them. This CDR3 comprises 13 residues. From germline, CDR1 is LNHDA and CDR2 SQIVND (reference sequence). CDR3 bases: TGTGCCAGTAGTTGGCGGTCAGACTACGAGCAGTACTTC. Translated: CASSWRSDYEQYF. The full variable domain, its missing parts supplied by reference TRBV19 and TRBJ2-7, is DGGITQSPKYLFRKEGQNVTLSCEQNLNHDAMYWYRQDPGQGLRLIYYSQIVNDFQKGDIAEGYSVSREKKESFPLTVTSAQKNPTAFYLCASSWRSDYEQYFGPGTRLTVT.

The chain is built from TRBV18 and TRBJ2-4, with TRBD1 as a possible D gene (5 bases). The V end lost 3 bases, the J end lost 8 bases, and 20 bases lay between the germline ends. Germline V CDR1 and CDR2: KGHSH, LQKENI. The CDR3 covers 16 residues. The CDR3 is CASSPDTWSRLDIQYF. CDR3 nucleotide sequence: TGTGCCAGCTCACCGGACACCTGGTCCCGCTTGGACATTCAGTACTTC.

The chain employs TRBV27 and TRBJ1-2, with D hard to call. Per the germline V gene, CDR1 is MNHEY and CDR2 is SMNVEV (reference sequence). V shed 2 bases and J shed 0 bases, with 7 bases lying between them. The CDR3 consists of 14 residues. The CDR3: CASSLSGSNYGYTF. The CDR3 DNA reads TGTGCCAGCAGTTTAAGCGGGTCTAACTATGGCTACACCTTC.

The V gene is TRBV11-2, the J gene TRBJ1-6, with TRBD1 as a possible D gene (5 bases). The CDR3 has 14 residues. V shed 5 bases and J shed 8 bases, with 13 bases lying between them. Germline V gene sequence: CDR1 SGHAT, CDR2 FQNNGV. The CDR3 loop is CASSQGGQYSPLHF. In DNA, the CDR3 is TGTGCCAGCAGCCAGGGTGGTCAATATTCACCCCTCCACTTT.

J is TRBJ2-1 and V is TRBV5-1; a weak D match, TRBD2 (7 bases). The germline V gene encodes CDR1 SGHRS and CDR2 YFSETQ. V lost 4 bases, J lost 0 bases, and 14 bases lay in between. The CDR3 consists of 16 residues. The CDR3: CASSRGAASSYNEQFF. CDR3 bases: TGCGCCAGCAGCCGGGGGGCGGCTAGCTCCTACAATGAGCAGTTCTTC.

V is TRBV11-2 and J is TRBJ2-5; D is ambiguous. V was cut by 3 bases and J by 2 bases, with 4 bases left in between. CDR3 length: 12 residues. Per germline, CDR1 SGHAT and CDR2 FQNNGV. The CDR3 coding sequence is TGTGCCAGCAGCTTTAGTCAAGAGACCCAGTACTTC. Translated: CASSFSQETQYF.

The chain's CDR3 is CASSALSSNQPQHF. The CDR3 DNA sequence: TGTGCCAGCAGTGCCCTAAGTAGCAATCAGCCCCAGCATTTT. The chain couples TRBV6-5 to TRBJ1-5; D is uncertain. This CDR3 has 14 amino acids. Trimming pared 5 bases from V and 0 bases from J, leaving 8 bases between. Germline CDR1 is MNHEY and CDR2 is SVGAGI.

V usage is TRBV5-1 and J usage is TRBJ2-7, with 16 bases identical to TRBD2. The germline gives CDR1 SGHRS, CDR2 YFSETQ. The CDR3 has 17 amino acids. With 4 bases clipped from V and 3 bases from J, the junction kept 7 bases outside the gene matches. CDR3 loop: CASSDPGLAGGYYEQYF. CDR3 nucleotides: TGCGCCAGCAGCGATCCGGGACTAGCGGGAGGGTACTACGAGCAGTACTTC.

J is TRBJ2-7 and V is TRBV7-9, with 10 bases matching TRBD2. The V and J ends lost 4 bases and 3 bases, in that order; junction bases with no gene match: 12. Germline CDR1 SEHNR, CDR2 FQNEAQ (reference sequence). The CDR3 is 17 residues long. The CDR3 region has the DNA TGTGCCAGCAGCTCCGGGGGCGGGACTAGCGAGCTCTACGAGCAGTACTTC. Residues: CASSSGGGTSELYEQYF.

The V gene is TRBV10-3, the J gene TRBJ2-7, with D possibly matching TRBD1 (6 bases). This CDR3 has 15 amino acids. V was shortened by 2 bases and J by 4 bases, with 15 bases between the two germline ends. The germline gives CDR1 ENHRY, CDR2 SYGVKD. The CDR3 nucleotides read TGTGCCATCAGTGAGCAGGGGCAGGTGCAGTACGAGCAGTACTTC. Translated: CAISEQGQVQYEQYF.

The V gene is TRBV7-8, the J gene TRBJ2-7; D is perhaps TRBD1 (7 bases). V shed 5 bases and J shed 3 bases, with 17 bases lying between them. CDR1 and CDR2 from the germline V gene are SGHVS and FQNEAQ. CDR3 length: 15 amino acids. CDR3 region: CASSPPGGGHYEQYF. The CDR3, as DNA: TGTGCCAGCAGCCCCCCCGGAGGGGGCCACTACGAGCAGTACTTC.

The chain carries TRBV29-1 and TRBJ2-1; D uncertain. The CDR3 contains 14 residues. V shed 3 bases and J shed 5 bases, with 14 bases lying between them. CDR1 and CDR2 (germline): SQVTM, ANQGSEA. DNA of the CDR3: TGCAGCGTTGAGATCTGGCCAGTACACAATGAGCAGTTCTTC. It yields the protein CSVEIWPVHNEQFF.

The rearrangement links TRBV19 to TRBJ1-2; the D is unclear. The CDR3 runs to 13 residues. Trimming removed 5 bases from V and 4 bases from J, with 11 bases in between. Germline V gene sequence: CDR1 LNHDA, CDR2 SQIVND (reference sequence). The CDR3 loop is CASSLGRRYGYTF. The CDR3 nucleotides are TGTGCCAGTAGTTTAGGCAGGCGCTATGGCTACACCTTC.

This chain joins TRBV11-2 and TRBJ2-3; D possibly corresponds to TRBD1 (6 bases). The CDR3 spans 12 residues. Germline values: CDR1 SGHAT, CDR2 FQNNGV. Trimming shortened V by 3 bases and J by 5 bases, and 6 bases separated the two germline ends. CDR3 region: CASSFRGDTQYF. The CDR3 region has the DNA TGTGCCAGCAGCTTCAGGGGAGATACGCAGTATTTT. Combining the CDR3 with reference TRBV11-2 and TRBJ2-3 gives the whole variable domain EAGVAQSPRYKIIEKRQSVAFWCNPISGHATLYWYQQILGQGPKLLIQFQNNGVVDDSQLPKDRFSAERLKGVDSTLKIQPAKLEDSAVYLCASSFRGDTQYFGPGTRLTVL.

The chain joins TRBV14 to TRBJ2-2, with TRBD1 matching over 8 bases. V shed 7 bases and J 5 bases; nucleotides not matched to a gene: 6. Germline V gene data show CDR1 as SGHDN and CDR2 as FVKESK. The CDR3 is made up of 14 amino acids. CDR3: CASMRTGWTGELFF. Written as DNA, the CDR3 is TGTGCCAGCATGAGGACAGGGTGGACCGGGGAGCTGTTTTTT.

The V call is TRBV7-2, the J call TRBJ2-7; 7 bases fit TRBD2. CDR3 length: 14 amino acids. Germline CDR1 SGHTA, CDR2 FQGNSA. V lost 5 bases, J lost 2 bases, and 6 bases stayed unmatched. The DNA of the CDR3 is TGTGCCAGCAGCAGGACTAGTTCGGCCTACGAGCAGTACTTC. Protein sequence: CASSRTSSAYEQYF. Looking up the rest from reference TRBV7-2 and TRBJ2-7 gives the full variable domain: GAGVSQSPSNKVTEKGKDVELRCDPISGHTALYWYRQSLGQGLEFLIYFQGNSAPDKSGLPSDRFSAERTGGSVSTLTIQRTQQEDSAVYLCASSRTSSAYEQYFGPGTRLTVT.